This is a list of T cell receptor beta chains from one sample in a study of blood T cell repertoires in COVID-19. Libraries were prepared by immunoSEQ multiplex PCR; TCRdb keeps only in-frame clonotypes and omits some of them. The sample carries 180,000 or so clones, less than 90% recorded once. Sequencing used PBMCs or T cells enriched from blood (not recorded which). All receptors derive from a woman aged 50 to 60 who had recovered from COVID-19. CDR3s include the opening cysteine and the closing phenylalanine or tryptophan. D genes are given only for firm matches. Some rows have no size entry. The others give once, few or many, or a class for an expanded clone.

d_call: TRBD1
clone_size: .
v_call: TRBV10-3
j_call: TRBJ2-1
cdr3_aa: CAISERQGPDNEQFF
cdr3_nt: TGTGCCATCAGTGAGCGACAGGGGCCAGATAATGAGCAGTTCTTC

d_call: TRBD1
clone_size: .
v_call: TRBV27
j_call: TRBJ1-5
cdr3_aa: CASSLLSMKGQGDQPQHF
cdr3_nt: TGTGCCAGCAGTTTATTATCGATGAAAGGACAGGGAGATCAGCCCCAGCATTTT

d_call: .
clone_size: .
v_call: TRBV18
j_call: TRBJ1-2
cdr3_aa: CASSPPPFSQAGFGYTF
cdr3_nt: TGTGCCAGCTCACCACCTCCTTTCAGCCAGGCGGGTTTTGGCTACACCTTC

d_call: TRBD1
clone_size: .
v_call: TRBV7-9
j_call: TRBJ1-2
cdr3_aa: CASSTRQGRQQDTF
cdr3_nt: TGTGCCAGCAGCACAAGACAGGGGCGCCAACAGGACACCTTC

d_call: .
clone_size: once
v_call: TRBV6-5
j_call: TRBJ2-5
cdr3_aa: CATRRGKETQYF
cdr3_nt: TGTGCCACCAGACGGGGGAAAGAGACCCAGTACTTC

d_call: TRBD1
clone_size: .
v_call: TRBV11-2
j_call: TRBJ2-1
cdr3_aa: CASSQNRGDEQFF
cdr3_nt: TGTGCCAGCAGCCAAAACAGGGGAGATGAGCAGTTCTTC

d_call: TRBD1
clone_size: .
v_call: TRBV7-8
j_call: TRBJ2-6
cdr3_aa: CASSLGVGTGQRSGANVLTF
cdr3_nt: TGTGCCAGCAGCTTAGGGGTCGGGACAGGGCAGCGATCTGGGGCCAACGTCCTGACTTTC

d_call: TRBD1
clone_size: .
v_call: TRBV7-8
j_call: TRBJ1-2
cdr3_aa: CASRRTGLGYGYTF
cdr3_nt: TGTGCCAGCAGAAGGACAGGGCTGGGCTATGGCTACACCTTC

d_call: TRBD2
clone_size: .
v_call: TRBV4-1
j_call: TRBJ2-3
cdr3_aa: CASSAPGEGFPTDTQYF
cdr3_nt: TGCGCCAGCAGCGCCCCGGGGGAGGGTTTCCCCACAGATACGCAGTATTTT

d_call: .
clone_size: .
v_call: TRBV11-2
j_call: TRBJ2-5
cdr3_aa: CASSQGARETQYF
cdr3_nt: TGTGCCAGCAGTCAAGGGGCGCGAGAGACCCAGTACTTC

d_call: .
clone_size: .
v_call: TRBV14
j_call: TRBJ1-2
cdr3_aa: CASSQGLPGIHGYTF
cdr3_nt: TGTGCCAGCAGCCAAGGTTTACCGGGAATTCATGGCTACACCTTC

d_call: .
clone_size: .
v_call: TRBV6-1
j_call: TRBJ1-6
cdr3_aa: CASSEPPRANSPLHF
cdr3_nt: TGTGCCAGCAGTGAACCCCCCAGGGCTAATTCACCCCTCCACTTT

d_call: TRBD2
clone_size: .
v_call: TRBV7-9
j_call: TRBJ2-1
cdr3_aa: CASSPRGLARAYNEQFF
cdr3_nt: TGTGCCAGCAGCCCCCGAGGACTAGCGCGGGCCTACAATGAGCAGTTCTTC

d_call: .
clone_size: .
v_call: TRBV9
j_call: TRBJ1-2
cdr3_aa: CASSVGGGDYGYTF
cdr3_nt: TGTGCCAGCAGCGTAGGAGGAGGGGACTATGGCTACACCTTC

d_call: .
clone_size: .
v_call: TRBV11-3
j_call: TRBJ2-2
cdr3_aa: CASRLTTTGELFF
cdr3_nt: TGTGCCAGCAGGTTGACTACTACCGGGGAGCTGTTTTTT

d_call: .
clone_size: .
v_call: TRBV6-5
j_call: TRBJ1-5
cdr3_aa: CASSPTGNFQPQHF
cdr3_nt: TGTGCCAGCAGTCCTACAGGGAACTTTCAGCCCCAGCATTTT

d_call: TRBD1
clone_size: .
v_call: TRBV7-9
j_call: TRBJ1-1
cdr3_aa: CASSLQGAVTEAFF
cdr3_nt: TGTGCCAGCAGCTTACAGGGGGCCGTCACTGAAGCTTTCTTT

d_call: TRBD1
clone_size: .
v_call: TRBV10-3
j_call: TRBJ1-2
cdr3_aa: CATMAGQDYGYTF
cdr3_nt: TGTGCCACGATGGCGGGACAGGACTATGGCTACACCTTC

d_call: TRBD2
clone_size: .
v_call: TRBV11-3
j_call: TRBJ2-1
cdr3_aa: CASSVSSGGAVFF
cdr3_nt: TGTGCCAGCTCCGTAAGCTCCGGGGGGGCTGTGTTCTTC

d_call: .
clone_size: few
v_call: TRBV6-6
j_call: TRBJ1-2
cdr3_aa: CASSSPGRVANYGYTF
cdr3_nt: TGTGCCAGCAGTTCCCCTGGGAGAGTAGCTAACTATGGCTACACCTTC

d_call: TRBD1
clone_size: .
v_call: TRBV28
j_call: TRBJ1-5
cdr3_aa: CASSLTGLTYQPQHF
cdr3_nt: TGTGCCAGCAGCCTGACAGGGTTGACCTATCAGCCCCAGCATTTT

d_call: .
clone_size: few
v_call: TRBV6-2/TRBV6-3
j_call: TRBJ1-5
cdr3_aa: CASSSRGDQPQHF
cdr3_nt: TGTGCCAGCAGTTCGCGCGGCGATCAGCCCCAGCATTTT

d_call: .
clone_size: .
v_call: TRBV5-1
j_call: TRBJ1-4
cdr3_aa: CASRTWEGVNEKLFF
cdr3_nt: TGCGCCAGCAGGACCTGGGAAGGGGTTAATGAAAAACTGTTTTTT

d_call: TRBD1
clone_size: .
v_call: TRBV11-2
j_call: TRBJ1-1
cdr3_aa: CASSPQGGGTEAFF
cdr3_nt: TGTGCCAGCAGCCCCCAGGGGGGAGGCACTGAAGCTTTCTTT

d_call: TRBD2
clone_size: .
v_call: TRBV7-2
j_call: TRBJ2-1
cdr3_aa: CASSPWTSGDYEQFF
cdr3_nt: TGTGCCAGCAGCCCTTGGACTAGCGGGGACTATGAGCAGTTCTTC

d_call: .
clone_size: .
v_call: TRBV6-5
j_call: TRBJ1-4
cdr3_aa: CASSYLGAGDEKLFF
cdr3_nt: TGTGCCAGCAGTTATTTGGGGGCGGGGGATGAAAAACTGTTTTTT

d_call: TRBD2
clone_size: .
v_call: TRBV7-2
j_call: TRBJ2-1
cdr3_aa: CASTLRDYNYNEQFF
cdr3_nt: TGTGCCAGCACCCTCCGGGACTATAACTACAATGAGCAGTTCTTC

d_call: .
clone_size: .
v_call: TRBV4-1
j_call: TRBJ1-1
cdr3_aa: CASSQGKEGGTEAFF
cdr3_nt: TGCGCCAGCAGCCAAGGAAAGGAGGGAGGAACTGAAGCTTTCTTT

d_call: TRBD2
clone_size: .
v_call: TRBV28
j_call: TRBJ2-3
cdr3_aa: CASSLPGGGADTQYF
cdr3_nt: TGTGCCAGCAGTTTACCGGGGGGAGGGGCAGATACGCAGTATTTT

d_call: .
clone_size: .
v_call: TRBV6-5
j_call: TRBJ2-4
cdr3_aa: CASSLADIQYF
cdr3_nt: TGTGCCAGCAGCCTGGCTGACATTCAGTACTTC

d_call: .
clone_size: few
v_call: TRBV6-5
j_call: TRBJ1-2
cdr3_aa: CASTGGTATHGYTF
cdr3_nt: TGTGCCAGCACTGGCGGGACGGCGACCCATGGCTACACCTTC

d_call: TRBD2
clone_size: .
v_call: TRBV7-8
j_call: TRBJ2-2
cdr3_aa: CASSLLAGQGTGELFF
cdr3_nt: TGTGCCAGCAGCCTATTAGCGGGGCAGGGAACCGGGGAGCTGTTTTTT

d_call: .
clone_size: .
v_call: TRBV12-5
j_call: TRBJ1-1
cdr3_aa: CASGLVLGSRNLNTEAFF
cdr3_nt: TGTGCTAGTGGTTTGGTATTGGGGAGTAGGAATCTGAACACTGAAGCTTTCTTT

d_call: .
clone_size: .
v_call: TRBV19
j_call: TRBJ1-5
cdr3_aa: CATRWGRGNQPQHF
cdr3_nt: TGTGCCACCAGGTGGGGGCGAGGCAATCAGCCCCAGCATTTT

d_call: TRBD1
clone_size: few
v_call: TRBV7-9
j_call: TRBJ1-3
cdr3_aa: CASSAYAGGGNTIYF
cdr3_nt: TGTGCCAGCAGCGCATACGCAGGGGGTGGAAACACCATATATTTT

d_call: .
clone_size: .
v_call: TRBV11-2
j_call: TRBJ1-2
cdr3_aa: CASSSLLEGGYTF
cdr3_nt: TGTGCCAGCAGCTCACTCCTGGAGGGTGGCTACACCTTC

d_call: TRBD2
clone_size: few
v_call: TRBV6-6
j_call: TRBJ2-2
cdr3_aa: CASSPSGGTRDGGELFF
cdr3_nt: TGTGCCAGCAGTCCCTCCGGGGGGACTAGAGATGGCGGGGAGCTGTTTTTT

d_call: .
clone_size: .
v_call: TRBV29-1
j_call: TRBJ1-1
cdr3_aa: CSVVGTGTYTEAFF
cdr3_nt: TGCAGCGTTGTAGGAACGGGTACGTACACTGAAGCTTTCTTT

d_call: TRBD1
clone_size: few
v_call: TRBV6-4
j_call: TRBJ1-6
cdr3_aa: CASSPGQGGYSPLHF
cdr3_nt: TGTGCCAGCAGCCCGGGACAGGGGGGGTACTCACCCCTCCACTTT

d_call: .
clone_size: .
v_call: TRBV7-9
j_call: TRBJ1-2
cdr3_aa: CASSFRDTDGYTF
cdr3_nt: TGTGCCAGCAGCTTCCGGGACACCGATGGCTACACCTTC

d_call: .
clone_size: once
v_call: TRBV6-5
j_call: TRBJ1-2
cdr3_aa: CASSYFREEDGYTF
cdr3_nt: TGTGCCAGCAGTTACTTCAGGGAAGAAGATGGCTACACCTTC

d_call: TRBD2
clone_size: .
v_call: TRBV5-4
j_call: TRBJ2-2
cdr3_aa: CASSLGTSGRYGELFF
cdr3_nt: TGTGCCAGCAGCTTGGGGACTAGCGGGAGGTACGGGGAGCTGTTTTTT

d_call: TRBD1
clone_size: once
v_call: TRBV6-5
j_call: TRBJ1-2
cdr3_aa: CASSGTGKFDGYTF
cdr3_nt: TGTGCCAGCAGCGGGACAGGGAAGTTTGATGGCTACACCTTC

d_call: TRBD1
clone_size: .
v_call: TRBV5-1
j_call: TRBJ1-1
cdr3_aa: CASSLTGENTEAFF
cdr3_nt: TGCGCCAGCAGCCTCACAGGGGAGAACACTGAAGCTTTCTTT

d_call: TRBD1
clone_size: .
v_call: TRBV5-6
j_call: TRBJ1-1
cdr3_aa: CASSLQGGFTEAFF
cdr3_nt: TGTGCCAGCAGCTTGCAGGGGGGCTTTACTGAAGCTTTCTTT

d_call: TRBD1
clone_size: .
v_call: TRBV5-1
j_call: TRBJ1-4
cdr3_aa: CASSFRQGATNEKLFF
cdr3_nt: TGCGCCAGCAGCTTTAGACAGGGGGCAACTAATGAAAAACTGTTTTTT

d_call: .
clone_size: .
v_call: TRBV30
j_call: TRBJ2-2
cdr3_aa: CAWSSGMGTGELFF
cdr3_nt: TGTGCCTGGAGTTCAGGGATGGGTACCGGGGAGCTGTTTTTT

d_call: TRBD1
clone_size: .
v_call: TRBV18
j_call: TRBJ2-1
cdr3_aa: CASSSGQGGREQFF
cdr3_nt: TGTGCCAGCTCAAGCGGACAGGGTGGACGTGAGCAGTTCTTC

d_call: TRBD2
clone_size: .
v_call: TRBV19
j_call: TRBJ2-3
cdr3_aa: CASSIASSGDTDTQYF
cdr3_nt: TGTGCCAGTAGTATAGCTTCTAGCGGGGACACAGATACGCAGTATTTT

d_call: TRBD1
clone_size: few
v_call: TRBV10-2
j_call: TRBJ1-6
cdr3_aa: CASSESVGGQVYSPLHF
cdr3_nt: TGCGCCAGCAGTGAGTCAGTCGGGGGACAGGTTTATTCACCCCTCCACTTT

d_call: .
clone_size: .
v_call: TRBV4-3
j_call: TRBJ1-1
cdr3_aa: CASSHLVEGKAFF
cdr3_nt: TGCGCCAGCAGCCACCTAGTCGAGGGCAAAGCTTTCTTT

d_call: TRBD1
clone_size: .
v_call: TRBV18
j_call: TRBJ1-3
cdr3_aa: CASSPPGTGFSGNTIYF
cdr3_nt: TGTGCCAGCTCACCACCGGGGACAGGCTTCTCTGGAAACACCATATATTTT

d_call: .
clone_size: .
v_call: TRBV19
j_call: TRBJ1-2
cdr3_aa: CASSRGGSAVNYGYTF
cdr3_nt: TGTGCCAGTAGCCGAGGAGGTTCGGCGGTCAACTATGGCTACACCTTC

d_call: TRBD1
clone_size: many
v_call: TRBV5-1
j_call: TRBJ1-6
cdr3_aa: CASSQGAGNSPLHF
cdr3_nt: TGCGCCAGCAGCCAGGGGGCCGGGAATTCACCCCTCCACTTT

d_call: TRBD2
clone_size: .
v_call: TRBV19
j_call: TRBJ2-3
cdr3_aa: CASRHSGGYLDTQYF
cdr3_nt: TGTGCCAGTAGGCATAGCGGGGGGTATCTGGATACGCAGTATTTT